The 21 T cell receptor beta chains presented below share a single source sample, sequenced in a study of T-cell reconstitution after alpha-beta-depleted transplantation in children. Unique molecular identifiers were used in preparing the TCRbeta library. Via MiXCR, TCRdb re-called the PCR reads, giving one row per CDR3 protein. The sample holds hundreds of thousands of distinct CDR3 sequences, about 8.4% seen once. The sequenced sample was PBMCs, mostly from graft donor cells, obtained 360 days after TCRalphabeta/CD19-depleted stem cell transplant. These receptors were obtained from a male patient between 2 and 15 years old who had a stem cell transplant for acute myeloid leukemia, so the T cells may come from the graft donor.

This clonotype was observed a handful of times. V is TRBV12-3 or TRBV12-4 and J is TRBJ2-5, with a weak D call TRBD1 (5 bases). This CDR3 has 15 residues. Trimming took 4 bases from V and 2 from J, leaving 14 bases between them. In nucleotides, the CDR3 is TGTGCCAGCAGTTCAGACTGGGGCTTTCAAGAGACCCAGTACTTC. Protein: CASSSDWGFQETQYF.

In its sample, this clonotype was seen many times. This sequence joins TRBV3-1 and TRBJ1-2; D is uncertain. The CDR3 extends over 14 amino acids. V was pared by 9 bases and J by 1 base, with 15 bases between. CDR1 and CDR2 from the germline V gene are LGHDT and YNNKEL (reference sequence). The chain's CDR3 is CASTLSRLNYGYTF. DNA of the CDR3: TGTGCCAGTACCCTTTCGCGCCTTAACTATGGCTACACCTTC.

This clonotype came up many times. V usage is TRBV6-2 or TRBV6-3 and J usage is TRBJ2-7, with TRBD2 matching over 12 bases. The trim removed 8 bases at V and 0 bases at J, leaving 5 bases unmatched. The CDR3 totals 15 residues. Looked up from germline, CDR1 is MNHEY and CDR2 is SVGEGT. The CDR3, as DNA: TGTGCCAGCCTCCGGACTAGCGGGAACTCCTACGAGCAGTACTTC. Amino acids: CASLRTSGNSYEQYF.

This clonotype was recorded a few times. This chain joins TRBV28 and TRBJ1-2; 8 bases agree with TRBD1. V lost 6 bases to trimming and J lost 7 bases; unmatched junction nucleotides: 13. The CDR3 extends over 15 amino acids. CDR1 is MDHEN, CDR2 SYDVKM, per germline. CDR3 protein: CASSESGQARGGYTF. In nucleotides, the CDR3 is TGTGCCAGCAGCGAATCGGGACAGGCAAGAGGTGGCTACACCTTC.

This chain links TRBV5-1 with TRBJ2-2; TRBD2 aligns across 13 bases. Germline trimming cut 0 bases from V and 6 bases from J; bases unmatched to any gene: 11. Germline V gene lookup returns CDR1 SGHRS and CDR2 YFSETQ. The CDR3 is made up of 19 amino acids. DNA for the CDR3: TGCGCCAGCAGCTTGGCGGTACTAGCGGGAGGGCCAGGATCCGGGGAGCTGTTTTTT. Its protein is CASSLAVLAGGPGSGELFF.

This clonotype occurred many times. The rearrangement uses TRBV6-2 or TRBV6-3 and TRBJ2-4; D gene unclear. The germline gives CDR1 MNHEY, CDR2 SVGEGT. Trimming took 5 bases from V and 0 from J, leaving 8 bases between them. The CDR3 contains 14 residues. The CDR3 DNA is TGTGCCAGCAGTGACTTCTTAGCCAAAAACATTCAGTACTTC. Its translation is CASSDFLAKNIQYF.

In this sample, this clonotype turned up a few times. The chain joins TRBV11-2 to TRBJ1-5; 8 bases agree with TRBD1. The CDR3 contains 15 residues. Germline values: CDR1 SGHAT, CDR2 FQNNGV. V lost 5 bases and J lost 3; bases outside the gene matches: 6. CDR3 DNA sequence: TGTGCCAGCAGCCAGGGACAGGTCCCCAATCAGCCCCAGCATTTT. This codes for CASSQGQVPNQPQHF.

This clonotype was seen only a few times. The CDR3 loop is CASSPPMGTGELFF. The CDR3 DNA reads as TGTGCCAGCAGCCCCCCTATGGGCACCGGGGAGCTGTTTTTT. The V gene is TRBV5-4, the J gene TRBJ2-2; D is unclear. Germline CDR1 and CDR2: SGHNT and YYREEE (reference sequence). There are 14 residues in the CDR3. V was cut by 4 bases and J by 4 bases, with 11 bases left in between. Complete variable domain (other parts from reference TRBV5-4 and TRBJ2-2): ETGVTQSPTHLIKTRGQQVTLRCSSQSGHNTVSWYQQALGQGPQFIFQYYREEENGRGNFPPRFSGLQFPNYSSELNVNALELDDSALYLCASSPPMGTGELFFGEGSRLTVL.

In its sample, this clonotype was seen a few times. The rearrangement joins TRBV4-1 to TRBJ1-4, with no clear D. The CDR3 consists of 14 residues. CDR1 is MGHRA and CDR2 is YSYEKL in the germline V gene. V was pared by 6 bases and J by 8 bases, with 16 bases between. The CDR3 spells CASRVPPWWEKLFF. Written as DNA, the CDR3 is TGCGCCAGCAGGGTGCCGCCGTGGTGGGAAAAACTGTTTTTT.

This clonotype occurred many times. V and J are TRBV4-3 and TRBJ2-7; D could derive from TRBD1 or TRBD2 (5 bases each). V lost 0 bases and J lost 6, with 21 bases in between. The V gene's germline CDR1 is LGHNA and CDR2 YSLEER. CDR3 length: 17 amino acids. CDR3 loop: CASSQDLKGSKIGEQYF. CDR3 nucleotide sequence: TGCGCCAGCAGCCAAGATCTAAAGGGGAGCAAGATTGGCGAGCAGTACTTC.

This clonotype was observed many times. The chain couples TRBV12-3 or TRBV12-4 to TRBJ2-1; no firm D call. The germline V and J ends were trimmed by 5 bases and 0 bases, with 5 bases remaining between them. The length of the CDR3 is 13 residues. CDR3 coding DNA: TGTGCCAGCAGTCCTAGCTCCTACAATGAGCAGTTCTTC. This gives the protein CASSPSSYNEQFF.

This clonotype was detected ten times or more. The V call is TRBV2, the J call TRBJ1-2; D remains unclear. This CDR3 is built from 12 residues. Germline CDR1 SNHLY, CDR2 FYNNEI. Trimming took off 4 bases at V and 3 bases at J, with 6 bases between the two ends. DNA of the CDR3: TGTGCCAGCAGTGTAGCCGACTATGGCTACACCTTC. Its translation: CASSVADYGYTF.

The CDR3 DNA reads as TGCGCCAGCAGCCATTCGTTAGCGGGAGTAGTCGACGAGCAGTACTTC. Translation gives CASSHSLAGVVDEQYF. The V gene is TRBV4-1, the J gene TRBJ2-7, with 9 bases that match TRBD2. This CDR3 contains 16 residues. Per germline, CDR1 MGHRA and CDR2 YSYEKL. The trim removed 3 bases at V and 5 bases at J, leaving 11 bases unmatched.

This clonotype was seen a handful of times. The chain couples TRBV29-1 to TRBJ2-2, with D unresolved. Trimming cost V 7 bases and J 4 bases, with 19 bases left between them. CDR1 and CDR2 (germline): SQVTM, ANQGSEA. CDR3 length equals 15 residues. The CDR3 protein is CSARLGQDPTGELFF. The DNA of the CDR3 is TGCAGCGCCCGTCTCGGGCAGGATCCCACCGGGGAGCTGTTTTTT.

The chain is built from TRBV7-3 and TRBJ2-1; no definite D call. V gave up 3 bases and J gave up 9 bases, with 15 bases separating them. Germline CDR1 SGHTA, CDR2 FQGTGA. This CDR3 contains 14 residues. CDR3 amino acids: CASSFDNGFGEQFF. The DNA for the CDR3 is TGTGCCAGCAGCTTTGACAATGGGTTCGGTGAGCAGTTCTTC.

The chain recombines TRBV3-1 with TRBJ2-3; 9 bases agree with TRBD1. V was clipped by 5 bases and J by 0 bases; unmatched bases: 12. Per the germline V gene, CDR1 is LGHDT and CDR2 is YNNKEL (reference sequence). The CDR3 is 18 amino acids. The CDR3 region is CASSSPALGTGSTDTQYF. CDR3 DNA: TGTGCCAGCAGCTCACCAGCCCTAGGGACAGGGAGCACAGATACGCAGTATTTT.

This clonotype was counted a few times. The chain employs TRBV12-3 or TRBV12-4 and TRBJ1-5; 10 nucleotides match TRBD1. Germline trimming cut 6 bases from V and 0 bases from J; bases unmatched to any gene: 11. This CDR3 comprises 18 residues. The CDR3 loop is CASSLLRQGASSNQPQHF. The CDR3 region has the DNA TGTGCCAGCAGCCTTTTGCGACAGGGGGCCTCTAGCAATCAGCCCCAGCATTTT.

The CDR3 is CASSLIAGVRNEQFF. Written as DNA, the CDR3 is TGTGCCAGCAGCTTAATAGCGGGAGTGAGGAATGAGCAGTTCTTC. This sequence joins TRBV11-1 and TRBJ2-1; 9 bases are a match to TRBD2. The CDR3 has 15 residues. V was pared by 2 bases and J by 7 bases, with 6 bases of the junction left unmatched. Germline lookup yields CDR1 SGHAT and CDR2 FQDESV (reference sequence). Looking up the rest from reference TRBV11-1 and TRBJ2-1 gives the full variable domain: EAEVAQSPRYKITEKSQAVAFWCDPISGHATLYWYRQILGQGPELLVQFQDESVVDDSQLPKDRFSAERLKGVDSTLKIQPAELGDSAMYLCASSLIAGVRNEQFFGPGTRLTVL.

The sample holds many counts of this clonotype. The V gene is TRBV29-1, the J gene TRBJ2-5, with unresolved D. The V end lost 4 bases, the J end lost 4 bases, and 4 bases lay between the germline ends. CDR1 is SQVTM, CDR2 ANQGSEA, per germline. CDR3 length: 10 amino acids. In nucleotides, the CDR3 is TGCAGCGTTGCGGTAGAGACCCAGTACTTC. Amino acid sequence: CSVAVETQYF.

This clonotype was seen ten or more times. The gene calls are TRBV6-1 and TRBJ2-7, with TRBD2 matching over 7 bases. This CDR3 is 13 amino acids long. Germline lookup yields CDR1 MNHNS and CDR2 SASEGT. J was trimmed by 7 bases and V by 6 bases; bases with no gene match: 9. The CDR3 loop is CASRLQGAGEQYF. In nucleotides, the CDR3 is TGTGCCAGCAGGCTACAAGGAGCGGGGGAGCAGTACTTC.

The chain joins TRBV4-1 to TRBJ2-5, with D perhaps matching TRBD2 (6 bases). This CDR3 is built from 16 residues. Between the trimmed V and J ends, which lost 0 bases and 4 bases, there was a span of 15 bases. Germline CDR1 reads MGHRA; CDR2 reads YSYEKL. CDR3 in DNA: TGCGCCAGCAGCCAAGATGGCGGGAAGGGCGGAGAGACCCAGTACTTC. Amino acids: CASSQDGGKGGETQYF.